This paragraph covers one T cell receptor (beta chain) sequence. From germline, CDR1 is SGHNT and CDR2 YYREEE (reference sequence). The length of the CDR3 is 14 residues. V was shortened by 0 bases and J by 6 bases, with 12 bases between the two germline ends. The sample comes from a study of blood T cell repertoires in COVID-19. For the study at large: Samples representing acute and convalescent COVID-19 were sourced from the United States, Italy and Spain. The cDNA or gDNA used as material had been derived from T cells, B-cell-depleted T cells, or PBMCs.

Seattle patients were enrolled during active infection and followed longitudinally. Original methodology: Reference gene primers were amplified, and this amplification served to estimate nucleated cell counts. Sequenced by immunoSEQ multiplex PCR; TCRdb stores in-frame clones only, minus some. V and J calls and clone size are given by that table; D and trimming were obtained from the DNA. Of some 350,000 clones detected, roughly nine tenths appear once; the ten largest clones hold approximately 3%. Source material: peripheral blood. This clonotype was sampled from a woman in her 30s with COVID-19, enrolled during active disease. The rearrangement joins TRBV5-4 to TRBJ1-1; D gene ambiguous. CDR3: CASSLEAASPEAFF. CDR3 bases: TGTGCCAGCAGCTTGGAGGCAGCGTCTCCTGAAGCTTTCTTT.